This T cell receptor beta chain was sequenced for a study of blood T cell repertoires in COVID-19. The wider study: COVID-19 samples collected from the United States, Italy and Spain covered acute and convalescent phases.

TCRdb's copy holds only in-frame clones and misses some; the assay was immunoSEQ multiplex PCR. Of about 140,000 clones listed, about 77% are singletons. With 0 bases removed from V and 8 bases from J, the gap between germline ends came to 13 bases. The CDR3 consists of 14 residues. Germline-derived CDR1 and CDR2 are LGHDT and YNNKEL (reference sequence). This chain uses TRBV3-1 (or the pseudogene TRBV3-2) with TRBJ1-2, with D possibly being TRBD1 (5 bases). Sample: peripheral blood. The sequence derives from a woman between 50 and 59 years old with active or convalescent COVID-19. The CDR3 sequence: CASSQDRDRDGYTF. CDR3 coding DNA: TGTGCCAGCAGCCAAGATCGAGACAGAGACGGCTACACCTTC.